This TCR beta chain was profiled in a study of cytomegalovirus exposure and HLA in healthy donors. About the research overall: An earlier analysis identified 95 million to 120 million unique TCR beta sequences in about 200 million T cells. Inside one of the first data releases sat about 85 million unique TCRs taken from HLA-typed donors.

Study-wide results and limits: Later analysis showed most CMV-associated TCR beta chains appearing HLA-restricted.

As concerns this clone: The antigen is not known.

V shed 6 bases, J shed 2 bases, and the junction held 4 bases outside the gene matches. The CDR3 loop spans 14 amino acids. Germline values: CDR1 LNHDA, CDR2 SQIVND (reference sequence). 60 Vbeta and 13 Jbeta primers were used in PCR. The data were produced by immunoSEQ multiplex PCR, yet TCRdb's version contains in-frame clones alone and is incomplete. The table shows 55,000 to 85,000 clones, with roughly 90% occurring only once. The sequencing sample was made of PBMCs. This sequence was found in a woman aged 25 to 39 in good health and CMV-seronegative. The chain uses TRBV19 and TRBJ1-5; TRBD1 agrees at 7 bases. The CDR3 sequence is CASRLTGGNQPQHF. CDR3 DNA sequence: TGTGCCAGTAGACTTACAGGGGGCAATCAGCCCCAGCATTTT.